In this sample, the clone carrying this T cell receptor (beta chain) turned up many times. Its specificity is unknown. The sample comes from a study of T cell repertoires in cytomegalovirus infection. Across the study: Carrying CMV and the relevant HLA type showed in public TCR beta signatures. Findings and caveats of the study: Identification of carriers of CMV plus the relevant HLA was performed using cumulative public TCR beta family frequency. Ex vivo, HLA-C-restricted CMV-specific TCR beta clonotypes prevailed over the rest of the response.

V shed 1 base and J shed 2 bases, with 7 bases lying between them. This CDR3 is 14 amino acids long. The germline V gene has CDR1 SGHAT and CDR2 FQNNGV. From the reads, TCRdb called clonotypes with MiXCR, one entry per CDR3 protein. The sample contains almost 550,000 distinct CDR3 sequences, 15% to 20% of which appear only once. This clonotype was obtained from a human donor in good health (CMV status not recorded). Some clones in this sample may be carry-over from other donors' samples. The gene calls are TRBV11-2 and TRBJ2-3; D unresolved. The sample was CD8+ T cells from PBMCs. The CDR3 nucleotides read TGTGCCAGCAGCTTAGGGGCAAACACAGATACGCAGTATTTT. It translates to CASSLGANTDTQYF.